Listed below are T cell receptor beta chains from one sample, sequenced in a study of beta chain features in type 1 diabetes. The table came from immunoSEQ multiplex PCR; TCRdb's copy has only in-frame clones and leaves some out. The sample comprises 600,000 or so clones, approximately 13% of which are singletons, and around 0.12% rests with the top ten. Sequenced sample: naive CD4+ T cells from blood. The receptors were gathered from a man under 40 with type 1 diabetes. CDR3s include the opening cysteine and the closing phenylalanine or tryptophan. The D gene is left open where the match is weak. Clone size is stated in some rows and not others, as once, few, many or a class when expanded.

J: TRBJ2-7; size: few; D: .; V: TRBV7-9; DNA: TGTGCCAGCAGCCCCCAAGCCTACGAGCAGTACTTC; CDR3: CASSPQAYEQYF
J: TRBJ2-7; size: few; D: TRBD1; V: TRBV6-5; DNA: TGTGCCAGCAGTTACTCTTGGGCGGGACAGGGTTACGAGCAGTACTTC; CDR3: CASSYSWAGQGYEQYF
J: TRBJ2-1; size: .; D: .; V: TRBV7-2; DNA: TGTGCCAGCAGCCCGCGGGACTCTTACAATGAGCAGTTCTTC; CDR3: CASSPRDSYNEQFF
J: TRBJ2-1; size: .; D: .; V: TRBV7-6; DNA: TGTGCCAGCAGCTTGGCCCGTGAGCAGTTCTTC; CDR3: CASSLAREQFF
J: TRBJ1-4; size: .; D: TRBD1; V: TRBV7-9; DNA: TGTGCCAGCAGCCCAAGCGACAGGGGGGTGGAAAAACTGTTTTTT; CDR3: CASSPSDRGVEKLFF
J: TRBJ2-1; size: .; D: .; V: TRBV29-1; DNA: TGCAGCGGCCAACGGGGTACCAGCTCCTACAATGAGCAGTTCTTC; CDR3: CSGQRGTSSYNEQFF
J: TRBJ2-7; size: .; D: TRBD1; V: TRBV2; DNA: TGTGCCAGCATCCTGCAGGGGGCCTACGAGCAGTACTTC; CDR3: CASILQGAYEQYF
J: TRBJ1-2; size: .; D: .; V: TRBV9; DNA: TGTGCCAGCAGTGTGGAGGGCTATGGCTACACCTTC; CDR3: CASSVEGYGYTF
J: TRBJ2-3; size: .; D: .; V: TRBV19; DNA: TGTGCCACCGGGGGGCCGGGGGCAGGCACAGATACGCAGTATTTT; CDR3: CATGGPGAGTDTQYF
J: TRBJ2-3; size: .; D: TRBD2; V: TRBV2; DNA: TGTGCCAGCAGTGAAGCTAGCGGGGGGGCAGATACGCAGTATTTT; CDR3: CASSEASGGADTQYF
J: TRBJ2-5; size: .; D: .; V: TRBV18; DNA: TGTGCCAGCTCCGCGGGGTCCCAAGAGACCCAGTACTTC; CDR3: CASSAGSQETQYF
J: TRBJ1-2; size: .; D: .; V: TRBV6-5; DNA: TGTGCCAGCAGTCACAGGGCACGGGGCTACACCTTC; CDR3: CASSHRARGYTF
J: TRBJ1-4; size: .; D: .; V: TRBV7-9; DNA: TGTGCCAGCAGCCGCCGGCAGGCGAATAATGAAAAACTGTTTTTT; CDR3: CASSRRQANNEKLFF
J: TRBJ2-7; size: few; D: .; V: TRBV28; DNA: TGTGCCAGCAACCTTAGAGGCTACGAGCAGTACTTC; CDR3: CASNLRGYEQYF
J: TRBJ2-3; size: few; D: .; V: TRBV30; DNA: TGTGCCTGGAGTAAGGGATTTGGCGGGTATACGCAGTATTTT; CDR3: CAWSKGFGGYTQYF
J: TRBJ1-1; size: .; D: .; V: TRBV28; DNA: TGTGCCAGCAGTTTGGGACATTCAAGCACTGAAGCTTTCTTT; CDR3: CASSLGHSSTEAFF
J: TRBJ2-3; size: few; D: TRBD2; V: TRBV4-2; DNA: TGTGCCAGCAGCCGGTCCCCGGGGCGGGGGGGCCTGATCACAGATACGCAGTATTTT; CDR3: CASSRSPGRGGLITDTQYF
J: TRBJ1-2; size: .; D: TRBD1; V: TRBV30; DNA: TGTGCCTGGAGTAGGGACAGGCTTACCTTC; CDR3: CAWSRDRLTF
J: TRBJ1-5; size: few; D: TRBD1; V: TRBV7-9; DNA: TGTGCCAGCGGGACAGGGCGTCAGCCCCAGCATTTT; CDR3: CASGTGRQPQHF
J: TRBJ2-1; size: few; D: TRBD2; V: TRBV6-5; DNA: TGTGCCAGCAGTCGGTTTTCTAGCGGGGGGGATGAGCAGTTCTTC; CDR3: CASSRFSSGGDEQFF
J: TRBJ1-1; size: .; D: .; V: TRBV6-1; DNA: TGTGCCAGTCGCCCCCTCCCAGGAGAGGACACTGAAGCTTTCTTT; CDR3: CASRPLPGEDTEAFF
J: TRBJ2-5; size: .; D: TRBD1; V: TRBV29-1; DNA: TGCAGCGCGGACAGGGGGTATCAAGAGACCCAGTACTTC; CDR3: CSADRGYQETQYF
J: TRBJ2-7; size: few; D: .; V: TRBV28; DNA: TGTGCCAGCACCACGACGGAGAGAGGTTATCTATGGTACGAGCAGTACTTC; CDR3: CASTTTERGYLWYEQYF
J: TRBJ1-1; size: few; D: TRBD1; V: TRBV5-1; DNA: TGCGCCAGCAGCCTAACTGTCCCGGGACAGGGAACGAACACTGAAGCTTTCTTT; CDR3: CASSLTVPGQGTNTEAFF
J: TRBJ1-5; size: few; D: .; V: TRBV19; DNA: TGTGCCAGTAGTGGTACCGTCAGGGGACAGCCCCAGCATTTT; CDR3: CASSGTVRGQPQHF
J: TRBJ2-1; size: few; D: .; V: TRBV11-2; DNA: TGTGCCAGCAGCTTTACCGGACGGTACAATGAGCAGTTCTTC; CDR3: CASSFTGRYNEQFF
J: TRBJ2-5; size: few; D: TRBD1; V: TRBV11-2; DNA: TGTGCCAGCAGCGTACAGGGGGCGCCGGAGACCCAGTACTTC; CDR3: CASSVQGAPETQYF
J: TRBJ1-3; size: .; D: .; V: TRBV14; DNA: TGTGCCAGCAGCCAAACAGCTGGAAACACCATATATTTT; CDR3: CASSQTAGNTIYF
J: TRBJ2-1; size: .; D: TRBD2; V: TRBV9; DNA: TGTGCCAGCAGCGCCCAGATAGCGGGGGGTCAGAATGAGCAGTTCTTC; CDR3: CASSAQIAGGQNEQFF
J: TRBJ2-1; size: .; D: .; V: TRBV5-4; DNA: TGTGCCAGCAGGACCTTTGGGGGGCCACATGAGCAGTTCTTC; CDR3: CASRTFGGPHEQFF
J: TRBJ2-1; size: few; D: TRBD1; V: TRBV11-2; DNA: TGTGCCAGCAGCCCGGGGACAGGGGCTTATGAGCAGTTCTTC; CDR3: CASSPGTGAYEQFF